This is a list of T cell receptor beta chains from one sample in a study of control samples from healthy donors and cancer patients. Assay: immunoSEQ multiplex PCR; the TCRdb copy retains only in-frame clones and omits some. The sample lists 65,000 to 90,000 clones; about 89% were seen once. Source material: blood. These receptors all stem from a man in his fifties or sixties in good health. CDR3s leave out the opening cysteine and the closing phenylalanine or tryptophan.

V gene	J gene	CDR3 protein
TRBV20-1	TRBJ2-1	SAREVTEQF
TRBV30	TRBJ1-2	AWSVLRTGGYGYT
TRBV19	TRBJ2-1	ASSAGTLSYNEQF
TRBV19	TRBJ2-1	ASSDGLDYNEQF
TRBV2	TRBJ2-5	ASSSGQETQY
TRBV13	TRBJ2-5	ASSRRVGAQETQY
TRBV29-1	TRBJ1-4	SVGDTGSNEKLF
TRBV29-1	TRBJ1-5	SVVDGNQPQH
TRBV4-3	TRBJ1-3	ASSQGDSLNTIY
TRBV7-2	TRBJ2-3	ASSLGGPDTQY
TRBV28	TRBJ1-2	ASSPRGVYGYT
TRBV10-1	TRBJ2-6	ASSESGANVLT
TRBV19	TRBJ2-2	ASSIEGGTGELF
TRBV29-1	TRBJ1-1	SVPTGGETEAF
TRBV18	TRBJ1-2	ASSPPVGFALMSGYT
TRBV6-2/TRBV6-3	TRBJ1-1	ASSQGAGAEAF
TRBV6-5	TRBJ1-6	ASSYWAGAYSPLH
TRBV6-2/TRBV6-3	TRBJ1-2	ASSYLGVDGYT
TRBV12-5	TRBJ2-1	ASGGGLAGGYNEQF
TRBV7-9	TRBJ2-1	ASSLDEYNEQF
TRBV18	TRBJ1-2	ASSPDNNYGYT
TRBV5-6	TRBJ1-1	ASSPGRANRGTEAF
TRBV4-1	TRBJ2-7	ASSHVGLAVSYEQY
TRBV25-1	TRBJ2-7	ATWSGTSDHEQY
TRBV24-1	TRBJ1-5	ATSGSGGKQPQH
TRBV5-1	TRBJ2-1	ASSRLVGSGNEQF
TRBV3-1/TRBV3-2	TRBJ2-2	ASSQGGSREVCTGELF
TRBV4-3	TRBJ1-3	ASSQALASGNTIY
TRBV5-1	TRBJ1-2	ASSLSGAGSYGYT
TRBV7-3	TRBJ1-1	ASSLLGQGRTEAF
TRBV6-5	TRBJ1-6	ASSYADNSPLH
TRBV14	TRBJ2-1	ASSPQNNEQF
TRBV29-1	TRBJ1-2	SAGVGGNGYT
TRBV14	TRBJ2-3	ASNRDRLTDTQY
TRBV10-3	TRBJ2-3	ATRGDYSTDTQY
TRBV19	TRBJ1-4	ATLDRGEGEKLF
TRBV2	TRBJ1-1	ASRAQGVTEAF
TRBV7-8	TRBJ1-6	ASSFSGTLNSPLH
TRBV29-1	TRBJ2-7	SVEGQGGYEQY
TRBV30	TRBJ2-5	AWSVLAGGETQY
TRBV19	TRBJ2-3	ASSIGGGGTDTQY
TRBV29-1	TRBJ1-2	SVERGDGGPYGYT
TRBV4-3	TRBJ1-4	ASSQGGTGTNEKLF
TRBV3-1/TRBV3-2	TRBJ2-1	ASSRGGGADEQF
TRBV6-5	TRBJ1-1	ASSRSGTETEAF
TRBV7-2	TRBJ2-1	ASSLDTLLDNEQF
TRBV10-3	TRBJ2-7	AISESGTGEQY
TRBV6-2/TRBV6-3	TRBJ2-6	ASSYSGPGANVLT
TRBV27	TRBJ1-1	ASSLRGGTEAF
TRBV24-1	TRBJ2-1	ATTNQAGTEQF
TRBV7-2	TRBJ2-1	ASSIWHKGYEQF
TRBV29-1	TRBJ1-1	SGNGQPNTEAF